The present entry profiles one TCR beta chain with its context. Donors, healthy HIV-negative adults, lacked recent acute infections or vaccinations. Approximately 87 million PBMCs went into genomic DNA for unsorted samples. This entry comes from a study of shared clonotypes between healthy human individuals. The data were produced by immunoSEQ multiplex PCR, yet TCRdb's version contains in-frame clones alone and is incomplete. Of 450,000 to 500,000 clones listed, about 72% are singletons. The V and J ends lost 0 bases and 7 bases, in that order; junction bases with no gene match: 5. The germline V gene has CDR1 SGDLS and CDR2 YYNGEE. This CDR3 has 17 amino acids.

The clonotype was recovered from a woman in her thirties or forties in good health. Some clones in this sample may be carry-over from other donors' samples. The sequencing sample was made of PBMCs. The chain couples TRBV9 to TRBJ2-2; TRBD2 aligns across 14 bases. Here the CDR3 DNA reads TGTGCCAGCAGCGTAGGGGGACTAGCGGGAGCGGTCGGGGAGCTGTTTTTT. Translated, it gives CASSVGGLAGAVGELFF.